These T cell receptor beta chains were read from a single sample in a study of OX40 agonist ivuxolimab in advanced cancers. Produced via immunoSEQ multiplex PCR; TCRdb's table is partial and in-frame only. Of 71,000 or so clones listed, about 88% are singletons. The starting material was CD4+ or CD8+ T cells sorted from blood, obtained in a trial of the OX40 agonist ivuxolimab. These receptors all stem from an adult with an advanced solid tumor such as melanoma, head and neck, liver or kidney cancer. Both conserved end residues are part of each CDR3. The D gene is left open where the match is weak. Clone size is not always given. Where it is, it says once, few, many or a class for expanded clones.

TRBV27	.	13	.	TRBJ2-7	CASRKGQFYEQYF	TGTGCCAGCAGGAAAGGACAATTCTACGAGCAGTACTTC
TRBV30	TRBD1	13	.	TRBJ1-2	CAWRDGTGYGYTF	TGTGCCTGGAGGGACGGGACAGGCTATGGCTACACCTTC
TRBV28	.	15	.	TRBJ2-7	CASSDQGQLSYEQYF	TGTGCCAGCAGTGACCAAGGACAGCTTTCCTACGAGCAGTACTTC
TRBV2	TRBD2	12	.	TRBJ2-1	CASSRSGYEQFF	TGTGCCAGCAGTCGTAGCGGGTACGAGCAGTTCTTC
TRBV11-2	TRBD1	13	.	TRBJ1-1	CASSLRQGNEAFF	TGTGCCAGCAGCCTTCGACAGGGCAATGAAGCTTTCTTT
TRBV7-2	.	14	.	TRBJ1-4	CASSFSQANEKLFF	TGTGCCAGCAGCTTTTCCCAGGCTAATGAAAAACTGTTTTTT
TRBV5-1	TRBD1	19	once	TRBJ2-2	CASSLGSGTGGFFAGELFF	TGCGCCAGCAGCTTGGGCTCCGGGACAGGGGGCTTTTTCGCCGGGGAGCTGTTTTTT
TRBV2	TRBD2	15	.	TRBJ2-3	CASSVGLAVTDTQYF	TGTGCCAGCAGCGTCGGACTAGCAGTCACAGATACGCAGTATTTT
TRBV2	TRBD2	13	.	TRBJ2-7	CARSGTSSYEQYF	TGTGCCAGATCCGGGACTAGCTCCTACGAGCAGTACTTC
TRBV4-3	.	15	few	TRBJ2-3	CASSQAPLGTDTQYF	TGCGCCAGCAGCCAAGCCCCCCTTGGGACAGATACGCAGTATTTT
TRBV5-4	.	16	.	TRBJ1-3	CASSLVGTPQGNTIYF	TGTGCCAGCAGCCTGGTCGGGACACCCCAAGGAAACACCATATATTTT
TRBV18	.	13	.	TRBJ2-5	CASSPPGAETQYF	TGTGCCAGCTCACCACCAGGGGCAGAGACCCAGTACTTC
TRBV7-2	TRBD1	15	.	TRBJ2-7	CASSSPDRGKYEQYF	TGTGCCAGCAGCTCCCCGGACAGGGGAAAGTACGAGCAGTACTTC
TRBV18	.	16	.	TRBJ1-4	CASSEGSYATNEKLFF	TGTGCCAGCTCAGAGGGCAGTTATGCAACTAATGAAAAACTGTTTTTT
TRBV4-3	.	15	.	TRBJ2-3	CASSQRWRGTDTQYF	TGCGCCAGCAGCCAGAGATGGCGGGGCACAGATACGCAGTATTTT
TRBV9	.	20	once	TRBJ2-3	CASSVRSKGRCTPLTDTQYF	TGTGCCAGCAGCGTCAGATCCAAGGGGCGCTGCACACCTCTCACAGATACGCAGTATTTT
TRBV30	TRBD1	14	.	TRBJ2-7	CAWDLNRGPHEQYF	TGTGCCTGGGATTTGAACAGGGGCCCCCACGAGCAGTACTTC
TRBV29-1	.	13	.	TRBJ2-3	CSVRSGSTDTQYF	TGCAGCGTCCGGTCGGGAAGCACAGATACGCAGTATTTT
TRBV4-3	.	14	.	TRBJ2-1	CASSHKPRENEQFF	TGCGCCAGCAGCCATAAACCCCGGGAAAATGAGCAGTTCTTC
TRBV14	.	14	once	TRBJ2-7	CASSQDDNSYEQYF	TGTGCCAGCAGCCAAGACGACAACTCCTACGAGCAGTACTTC
TRBV30	TRBD2	16	.	TRBJ2-2	CAWSAGLAGKAGELFF	TGTGCCTGGAGCGCCGGACTAGCGGGAAAAGCCGGGGAGCTGTTTTTT
TRBV30	TRBD2	13	.	TRBJ2-7	CAWLSGSEGEQYF	TGTGCCTGGTTAAGCGGGAGCGAAGGCGAGCAGTACTTC
TRBV28	TRBD1	15	.	TRBJ2-5	CASSQDRGGQETQYF	TGTGCCAGCAGCCAGGACAGGGGAGGGCAAGAGACCCAGTACTTC
TRBV29-1	.	11	.	TRBJ2-5	CSVEEGETQYF	TGCAGCGTTGAAGAGGGGGAGACCCAGTACTTC
TRBV15	.	15	.	TRBJ1-1	CATSRDWGRVTEAFF	TGTGCCACCAGCAGAGATTGGGGGAGGGTCACTGAAGCTTTCTTT
TRBV28	.	16	few	TRBJ2-7	CASSIGGGSTLYEQYF	TGTGCCAGCAGTATAGGTGGGGGTAGTACTCTCTACGAGCAGTACTTC
TRBV7-2	TRBD1	17	.	TRBJ2-6	CASSLGTGISGANVLTF	TGTGCCAGCAGCCTAGGGACAGGCATCTCTGGGGCCAACGTCCTGACTTTC
TRBV9	.	16	few	TRBJ2-2	CASSVSGGTNTGELFF	TGTGCCAGCAGCGTCAGTGGCGGGACGAACACCGGGGAGCTGTTTTTT
TRBV10-3	TRBD1	14	.	TRBJ1-2	CAISESLTGLGYTF	TGTGCCATCAGTGAGTCCCTGACAGGGCTTGGCTACACCTTC
TRBV28	TRBD2	15	.	TRBJ2-1	CASSPSTSGRSEQFF	TGTGCCAGCAGTCCCTCGACTAGCGGGAGAAGTGAGCAGTTCTTC
TRBV6-6	TRBD1	15	.	TRBJ1-4	CASRPDRGTNEKLFF	TGTGCCAGCAGGCCAGACAGGGGGACTAATGAAAAACTGTTTTTT